This T cell receptor (beta chain) was recorded in a study of control samples from healthy donors and cancer patients. Germline CDR1 MDHEN, CDR2 SYDVKM. This CDR3 region has 14 residues. V was clipped by 5 bases and J by 7 bases, with 12 bases between them. Sequenced by immunoSEQ multiplex PCR; TCRdb stores in-frame clones only, minus some. In the table there are about 130,000 clones, more than 70% of which are singletons. Sequences were obtained from blood. The TCR was taken from a man aged 45-65 years in good health. J is TRBJ1-6 and V is TRBV28, with D perhaps TRBD1 (5 bases). This chain's CDR3 is CASSAGRVNSPLHF. The CDR3 coding sequence is TGTGCCAGCAGTGCGGGACGGGTCAATTCACCCCTCCACTTT.